The clone carrying this T cell receptor (beta chain) was detected a few times. The entry originates in a study of shared clonotypes between healthy human individuals. Looking at the study overall: Two women and three men aged 18 to 49 served as donors.

V lost 0 bases to trimming and J lost 2 bases, with 8 bases between them. Germline V gene lookup returns CDR1 SGHRS and CDR2 YFSETQ. This CDR3 comprises 14 residues. Some clones are missing from TCRdb's copy, which holds only in-frame ones; the method was immunoSEQ multiplex PCR. The data show about 1 million clones, with approximately 68% seen just once and approximately 1.5% held by the top ten. The V gene is TRBV5-1, the J gene TRBJ1-1; D unresolved. This clonotype was sampled from a man between 18 and 29 years old in good health. Sequenced sample: memory CD4+ T cells sorted from blood. Subset described: CD45RA-negative fraction. CDR3 DNA: TGCGCCAGCAGCTTGGCAACATATAACACTGAAGCTTTCTTT. Encoded protein: CASSLATYNTEAFF.